Shown below are 3 T cell receptor beta chains from a single sample sequenced in a study of shared clonotypes between healthy human individuals. The data were produced by immunoSEQ multiplex PCR, yet TCRdb's version contains in-frame clones alone and is incomplete. The data show about 1.1 million clones, approximately 75% seen once. What was sequenced was memory CD4+ T cells from PBMCs. Subset here: CD45RA-negative fraction. All receptors come from a man aged 18 to 35 in good health. Some clones in this sample may be carry-over from other donors' samples.

This sequence joins TRBV11-3 and TRBJ2-7, with TRBD1 matching 7 bases. The CDR3 contains 17 residues. Trimming took 3 bases from V and 4 from J; bases not matched to a gene: 15. The germline V gene has CDR1 SGHNT and CDR2 YENEEA. CDR3 protein: CASSFPTSQGMGYEQYF. The DNA of the CDR3 is TGTGCCAGCAGCTTCCCTACGTCACAGGGGATGGGTTACGAGCAGTACTTC.

This clone has more than one count but fewer than ten. The junction differs from germline at one of its ends, possibly a read error. The rearrangement links TRBV19 to TRBJ2-1; 10 bases are shared with TRBD2. Germline CDR1 and CDR2: LNHDA and SQIVND (reference sequence). CDR3 length: 14 residues. The DNA of the CDR3 is TGTGCCAGCCGTCCTAGCGGGAGTTACAGTGAGCAGTTCTTC. Its protein is CASRPSGSYSEQFF.

In the case of this clone: The same CDR3 also results from other DNA sequences found in this sample. The chain is built from TRBV7-9 and TRBJ1-4; D is possibly TRBD1 (6 bases). This CDR3 spans 15 amino acids. V was pared by 6 bases and J by 4 bases, with 15 bases between. CDR1 is SEHNR and CDR2 is FQNEAQ in the germline V gene (reference sequence). CDR3 protein: CASSPQGGGNEKLFF. The CDR3 DNA reads TGTGCCAGCAGTCCACAGGGAGGGGGTAATGAAAAACTGTTTTTT.